Presented here are 24 T cell receptor beta chains from one specimen sequenced in a study of breast tumors, draining lymph nodes, adjacent tissues. One entry per CDR3 protein results from TCRdb running MiXCR on the multiplex PCR reads. Of 150,000 to 200,000 distinct CDR3 sequences listed, approximately 33% are singletons. Breast cancer patients provided tissue from their axillary draining lymph nodes. Sequenced: axillary lymph node tissue. The receptors here all came from a female donor with breast cancer. Some clones in this sample may be carry-over from other donors' samples.

This clonotype was counted many times. The chain carries TRBV29-1 and TRBJ2-2; no clear D gene. Germline lookup yields CDR1 SQVTM and CDR2 ANQGSEA. V dropped 2 bases and J dropped 0 bases, with 1 base sitting between them. The CDR3 consists of 12 residues. The CDR3 loop reads CSVEPNTGELFF. In DNA form, the CDR3 reads TGCAGCGTTGAACCGAACACCGGGGAGCTGTTTTTT.

This clonotype was seen ten or more times. The V and J genes are TRBV3-1 and TRBJ1-4; TRBD1 might be the D (6 bases). The germline gives CDR1 LGHDT, CDR2 YNNKEL (reference sequence). CDR3 length: 15 residues. Trimming pared 4 bases from V and 8 bases from J, leaving 17 bases between. Here the CDR3 reads CASSRLRGRGEKLFF. In nucleotides, the CDR3 is TGTGCCAGCAGCCGACTCCGGGGGCGTGGAGAAAAACTGTTTTTT.

Details on this clonotype: Lacking the conserved final phenylalanine or tryptophan, this CDR3 likely reflects a read error. Because the CDR3's place on the DNA is in doubt, the DNA is left out and the CDR3 is given as listed by TCRdb. V gene TRBV29-1 combines with J gene TRBJ1-4. CDR1 is SQVTM and CDR2 is ANQGSEA in the germline V gene. The CDR3 spans 8 amino acids, including both terminal residues. The CDR3 protein is CSVDDGLH.

A single count supports this clonotype. A much larger clone lies one base from this, so it may be a read error. The rearrangement uses TRBV6-5 and TRBJ2-7; possibly TRBD1 for D (6 bases). V gave up 6 bases and J gave up 2 bases, with 17 bases separating them. Germline V CDR1 and CDR2: MNHEY, SVGAGI. This CDR3 spans 15 amino acids. The CDR3, as DNA: TGTGCCAGCAGCGTCCTTTCCGGGACACCCTACGAGCAGTACTTC. This sequence encodes CASSVLSGTPYEQYF.

About this clonotype itself: This likely comes from a read error, as the CDR3 has no conserved phenylalanine or tryptophan at its end. The chain carries TRBV28 and TRBJ1-5; 11 bases are shared with TRBD1. The CDR3 contains 15 residues. The V and J ends lost 3 bases and 9 bases, in that order; junction bases with no gene match: 7. Germline loops: CDR1 MDHEN, CDR2 SYDVKM. In DNA form, the CDR3 reads TGTGCCAGCAGTTTGGACAGGGGGCCGGGTGGGCCCCAGCATTCT. Amino acid sequence: CASSLDRGPGGPQHS.

The gene calls are TRBV12-3 or TRBV12-4 and TRBJ2-4, with D possibly TRBD1 on 6 matching bases. This CDR3 region has 14 residues. The ends were cut back, 1 base at V and 6 bases at J, with 10 bases in the middle. The chain's CDR3 is CASSLGGPGNIQYF. The CDR3 nucleotides are TGTGCCAGCAGTTTAGGGGGGCCGGGAAACATTCAGTACTTC.

The sample holds many counts of this clonotype. The chain joins TRBV20-1 to TRBJ2-5; no firm D call. V was trimmed by 1 base and J by 2 bases, leaving 8 bases between them. In germline, CDR1 is DFQATT, CDR2 SNEGSKA (reference sequence). The CDR3 is 13 amino acids. The CDR3 spells CSARAWQQETQYF. CDR3 bases: TGCAGTGCTAGAGCTTGGCAACAAGAGACCCAGTACTTC.

About this clonotype: One end of the junction does not line up with germline, which may come from a read error. J is TRBJ2-2 and V is TRBV7-7, with TRBD2 matching over 13 bases. The CDR3 totals 14 residues. The germline V gene encodes CDR1 SSHAT and CDR2 FNYEAQ (reference sequence). The CDR3 sequence: CASSSGLAGGELFF. The CDR3, as DNA: TGTGCTAGCAGCTCGGGACTAGCGGGGGGGGAGCTGTTTTTT. Using reference TRBV7-7 and TRBJ2-2 for the parts outside the CDR3, the full variable domain is GAGVSQSPRYKVTKRGQDVTLRCDPISSHATLYWYQQALGQGPEFLTYFNYEAQPDKSGLPSDRFSAERPEGSISTLTIQRTEQRDSAMYRCASSSGLAGGELFFGEGSRLTVL.

The rearrangement links TRBV6-2 or TRBV6-3 to TRBJ2-1; D not resolved. Germline V CDR1 and CDR2: MNHEY, SVGEGT. Trimming shortened V by 2 bases and J by 10 bases, and 12 bases separated the two germline ends. This CDR3 is built from 13 residues. In DNA form, the CDR3 reads TGTGCCAGCAGTTACGATTCCCCGTGGGAGCAGTTCTTC. Its translation is CASSYDSPWEQFF.

Points on this clonotype: This clone may be a read error of a much larger clone one base away. V and J are TRBV5-6 and TRBJ1-2, with no clear D. V lost 6 bases to trimming and J lost 8 bases, with 17 bases between them. Germline V gives CDR1 SGHDT, CDR2 YYEEEE. This CDR3 has 13 amino acids. The CDR3 nucleotides read TGTGCCAGCACCGTCGGGGTTTCTGGGGGCTACACCTTC. This encodes CASTVGVSGGYTF.

Concerning this clonotype itself: A read error is possible here, since a much larger clone lies one base away. Because the CDR3 is missing its conserved closing phenylalanine or tryptophan, this is likely a read error. The rearrangement uses TRBV7-8 and TRBJ1-2; D is ambiguous. In germline, CDR1 is SGHVS, CDR2 FQNEAQ. V lost 0 bases and J lost 3, with 8 bases in between. This CDR3 is 14 amino acids long. The CDR3 loop is CASSLAPEDYGYTL. DNA for the CDR3: TGTGCCAGCAGCTTAGCGCCGGAAGACTATGGCTACACCCTC.

This clonotype was observed at least ten times. The chain uses TRBV19 and TRBJ2-5, with D maybe TRBD1 (6 bases). Germline V lookup: CDR1 LNHDA, CDR2 SQIVND (reference sequence). This CDR3 spans 13 amino acids. Trimming removed 2 bases from V and 5 bases from J, with 9 bases in between. CDR3 sequence (DNA): TGTGCCAGTAGTATATGGGGGCAGGAGACCCAGTACTTC. This translates into CASSIWGQETQYF.

This clonotype was recorded at least ten times. This chain joins TRBV11-2 and TRBJ1-2; the D gene is possibly TRBD1 (6 bases). Per the germline V gene, CDR1 is SGHAT and CDR2 is FQNNGV. The V gene lost 5 bases and the J gene lost 3 bases, with 10 bases spanning the gap. CDR3 length: 13 residues. CDR3 DNA sequence: TGTGCCAGCAGCAAGGACAGTTACTATGGCTACACCTTC. Its translation: CASSKDSYYGYTF.

In its sample, this clonotype was seen many times. The chain uses TRBV7-2 and TRBJ2-5; 11 nucleotides line up with TRBD2. CDR1 is SGHTA, CDR2 FQGNSA, per germline. V trimming: 4 bases; J trimming: 9 bases; junction bases outside the gene matches: 13. CDR3 length: 16 residues. CDR3 in DNA: TGTGCCAGCAGCTCCTCTAGCGGGGGGCGGCGGAATCCCCAGTACTTC. Protein product: CASSSSSGGRRNPQYF.

The chain carries TRBV12-3 or TRBV12-4 and TRBJ2-4; maybe TRBD2 (7 bases). The CDR3 consists of 13 residues. V was pared by 3 bases and J by 15 bases, with 18 bases between. CDR3 region: CASSLGLKGEGYF. CDR3 DNA: TGTGCCAGCAGTTTGGGCTTGAAGGGGGAGGGGTACTTC.

The chain employs TRBV29-1 and TRBJ1-2; the D gene is possibly TRBD1 (6 bases). The length of the CDR3 is 14 residues. Per germline, CDR1 SQVTM and CDR2 ANQGSEA. V was pared by 4 bases and J by 4 bases, with 16 bases between. The CDR3 nucleotides read TGCAGCGTTGGGACCGGGGGCGGCAGCTATGGCTACACCTTC. This sequence encodes CSVGTGGGSYGYTF.

As to this clonotype: The CDR3 end shows no conserved phenylalanine or tryptophan, and so a read error is likely. The chain recombines TRBV12-3 or TRBV12-4 with TRBJ2-3; the D is unclear. Trimming pared 6 bases from V and 0 bases from J, leaving 13 bases between. This CDR3 contains 15 residues. CDR3 sequence: CASSYTEISTDTQYS. CDR3 DNA sequence: TGTGCCAGCAGCTATACAGAGATTAGCACAGATACGCAGTATTCT.

This clonotype has ten or more counts. V is TRBV5-5 and J is TRBJ2-3, with unresolved D. The CDR3 is made up of 12 amino acids. Germline CDR1 and CDR2: SGHKS and YYEKEE (reference sequence). Deletions cut 4 bases from V and 0 bases from J, with 3 bases between. This CDR3 reads CASSDSTDTQYF. CDR3 DNA: TGTGCCAGCAGCGACAGCACAGATACGCAGTATTTT.

This clonotype was detected ten times or more. The gene calls are TRBV7-6 and TRBJ2-7, with D unclear. Germline lookup yields CDR1 SGHVS and CDR2 FNYEAQ. This CDR3 contains 15 residues. V was trimmed by 4 bases and J by 4 bases, leaving 17 bases between them. CDR3 nucleotides: TGTGCCAGCAGCTCTCTTGGCGGCGGAGCGTACGAGCAGTACTTC. It is translated as CASSSLGGGAYEQYF.

Comment on this clonotype: The germline gene is not matched at one end of the junction; a read error may be the cause. This rearrangement joins TRBV5-1 to TRBJ2-5; 11 bases align to TRBD1. Germline V gives CDR1 SGHRS, CDR2 YFSETQ. The CDR3 totals 15 residues. CDR3 nucleotides: TGCGCTAGCAGACAAGGGACAGGGGGGGCAAAGACCCAGTACTTC. Its protein is CASRQGTGGAKTQYF.

There are many counts of this clonotype. The chain recombines TRBV10-3 with TRBJ2-1; TRBD2 matches at 8 bases. CDR1 is ENHRY, CDR2 SYGVKD, per germline. The CDR3 totals 17 residues. The trim removed 3 bases at V and 0 bases at J, leaving 7 bases unmatched. This chain's CDR3 is CAISDPGRASSYNEQFF. The CDR3 DNA reads as TGTGCCATCAGTGACCCCGGGAGGGCGAGCTCCTACAATGAGCAGTTCTTC.

V and J are TRBV28 and TRBJ1-2, with D unclear. V lost 6 bases, J lost 3 bases, and 11 bases lay in between. The germline V gene encodes CDR1 MDHEN and CDR2 SYDVKM. This CDR3 comprises 13 residues. The CDR3: CASSSGADYGYTF. The CDR3 DNA reads TGTGCCAGCAGCTCGGGAGCCGACTATGGCTACACCTTC.

In this sample, this clonotype turned up once. The gene calls are TRBV28 and TRBJ1-2; the D gene is possibly TRBD1 (6 bases). Looked up from germline, CDR1 is MDHEN and CDR2 is SYDVKM. The CDR3 has 16 residues. The germline V and J ends were trimmed by 3 bases and 8 bases, with 22 bases remaining between them. DNA for the CDR3: TGTGCCAGCAGTTTTCAGGGGATCCCCGAGAGAGACGGCTACACCTTC. Translated, it gives CASSFQGIPERDGYTF.

This clonotype was seen many times. CDR3 region: CASSPGAGGYTF. The CDR3 bases are TGTGCCAGCAGCCCCGGGGCAGGAGGCTACACCTTC. The J gene is TRBJ1-2, the V gene TRBV4-2, with TRBD1 as a possible D gene (5 bases). In germline, CDR1 is LGHNA, CDR2 YNFKEQ. The CDR3 is 12 residues long. V gave up 4 bases and J gave up 8 bases, with 11 bases separating them.